The 4 T cell receptor beta chains below come from one sample, sequenced in a study of T cell repertoires in cytomegalovirus infection. In TCRdb, the reads were re-called with MiXCR into one record per CDR3 protein. The table shows nearly 650,000 distinct CDR3 sequences, with approximately 25% occurring only once. Sequencing used CD8+ T cells from PBMCs. These TCRs come from a human donor in good health (CMV status not recorded). Some clones in this sample may be carry-over from other donors' samples.

This clonotype was recorded at least ten times. The chain recombines TRBV7-8 with TRBJ2-7, with a weak D call TRBD1 (6 bases). Germline CDR1 and CDR2: SGHVS and FQNEAQ. V was pared by 1 base and J by 3 bases, with 16 bases between. The length of the CDR3 is 16 residues. DNA for the CDR3: TGTGCCAGCAGCTTAGGATCCCAGGGGCCGATCTACGAGCAGTACTTC. Translating it yields CASSLGSQGPIYEQYF.

This chain connects TRBV10-3 to TRBJ2-2, with 8 bases lining up with TRBD1. Germline CDR1 reads ENHRY; CDR2 reads SYGVKD. V dropped 3 bases and J dropped 5; count of bases not matched to a gene: 5. The CDR3 has 15 amino acids. In DNA form, the CDR3 reads TGTGCCATCAGTGACTTGACAGGGGATACCGGGGAGCTGTTTTTT. This sequence encodes CAISDLTGDTGELFF.

In its sample, this clonotype was seen a few times. This chain links TRBV6-8 with TRBJ1-1; a possible D gene is TRBD1 (6 bases). Per germline, CDR1 MNHGY and CDR2 SAAAGT. The CDR3 runs to 15 residues. V lost 2 bases and J 0 bases, leaving 10 bases between the germline ends. CDR3 protein: CASSYAQGMNTEAFF. In DNA form, the CDR3 reads TGTGCCAGCAGTTACGCCCAGGGGATGAACACTGAAGCTTTCTTT.

The chain joins TRBV29-1 to TRBJ1-4, with 7 bases identical to TRBD1. Germline loops: CDR1 SQVTM, CDR2 ANQGSEA. The CDR3 has 14 amino acids. The ends lost 4 bases at V and 6 bases at J; junction bases unmatched: 8. CDR3: CSVVQGLEDEKLFF. As DNA, the CDR3 is TGCAGCGTTGTACAGGGGTTGGAGGATGAAAAACTGTTTTTT.